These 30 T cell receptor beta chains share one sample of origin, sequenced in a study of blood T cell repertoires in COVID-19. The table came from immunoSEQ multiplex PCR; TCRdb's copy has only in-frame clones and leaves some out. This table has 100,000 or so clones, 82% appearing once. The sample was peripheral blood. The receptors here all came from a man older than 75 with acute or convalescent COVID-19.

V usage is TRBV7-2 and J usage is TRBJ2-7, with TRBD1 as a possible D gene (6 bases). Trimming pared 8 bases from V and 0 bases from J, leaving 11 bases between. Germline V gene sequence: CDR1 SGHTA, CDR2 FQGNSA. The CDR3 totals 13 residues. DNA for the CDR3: TGTGCCAGCGGGAGAGGGGGCTCCTACGAGCAGTACTTC. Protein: CASGRGGSYEQYF.

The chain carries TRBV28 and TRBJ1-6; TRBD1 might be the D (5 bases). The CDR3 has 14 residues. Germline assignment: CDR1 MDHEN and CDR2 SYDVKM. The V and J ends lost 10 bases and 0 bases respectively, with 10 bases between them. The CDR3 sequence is CATGRVSYNSPLHF. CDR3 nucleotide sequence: TGTGCCACCGGCAGGGTCTCCTATAATTCACCCCTCCACTTT.

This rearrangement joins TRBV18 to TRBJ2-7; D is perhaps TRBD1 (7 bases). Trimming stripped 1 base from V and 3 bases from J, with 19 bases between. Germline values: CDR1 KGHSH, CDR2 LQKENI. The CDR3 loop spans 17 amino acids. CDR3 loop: CASSPLVRNQGGYEQYF. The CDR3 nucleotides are TGTGCCAGCTCACCACTAGTTCGGAACCAGGGGGGCTACGAGCAGTACTTC.

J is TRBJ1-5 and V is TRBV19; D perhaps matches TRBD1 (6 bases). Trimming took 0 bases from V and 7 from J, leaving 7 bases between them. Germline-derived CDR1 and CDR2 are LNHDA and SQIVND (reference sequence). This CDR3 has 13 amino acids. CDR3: CASSIEGGQPQHF. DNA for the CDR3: TGTGCCAGTAGTATAGAAGGGGGACAGCCCCAGCATTTT.

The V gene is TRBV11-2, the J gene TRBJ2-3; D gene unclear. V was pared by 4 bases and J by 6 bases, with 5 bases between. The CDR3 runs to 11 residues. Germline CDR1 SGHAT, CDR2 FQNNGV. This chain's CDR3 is CASSSRDTQYF. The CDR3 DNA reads TGTGCCAGCAGCTCACGGGATACGCAGTATTTT.

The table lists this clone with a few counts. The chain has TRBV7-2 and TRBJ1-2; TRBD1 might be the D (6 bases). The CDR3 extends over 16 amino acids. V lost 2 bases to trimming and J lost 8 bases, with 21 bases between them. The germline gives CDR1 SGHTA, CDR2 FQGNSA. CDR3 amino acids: CASSLWPRGASQGYTF. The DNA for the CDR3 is TGTGCCAGCAGCTTATGGCCCCGGGGGGCAAGTCAGGGCTACACCTTC. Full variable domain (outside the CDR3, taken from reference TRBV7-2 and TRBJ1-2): GAGVSQSPSNKVTEKGKDVELRCDPISGHTALYWYRQSLGQGLEFLIYFQGNSAPDKSGLPSDRFSAERTGGSVSTLTIQRTQQEDSAVYLCASSLWPRGASQGYTFGSGTRLTVV.

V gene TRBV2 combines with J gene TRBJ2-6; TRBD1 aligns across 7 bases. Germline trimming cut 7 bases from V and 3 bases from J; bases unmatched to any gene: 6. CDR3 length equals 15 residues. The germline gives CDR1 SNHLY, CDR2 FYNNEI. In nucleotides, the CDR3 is TGTGCCAGCAAAGGACAGGCAAGTGGGGCCAACGTCCTGACTTTC. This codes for CASKGQASGANVLTF.

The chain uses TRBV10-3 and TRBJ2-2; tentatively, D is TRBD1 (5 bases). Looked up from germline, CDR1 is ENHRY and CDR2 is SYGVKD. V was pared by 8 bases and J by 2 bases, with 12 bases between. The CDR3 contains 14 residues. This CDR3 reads CAILAGLNTGELFF. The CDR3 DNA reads TGTGCCATCCTCGCAGGGCTAAACACCGGGGAGCTGTTTTTT.

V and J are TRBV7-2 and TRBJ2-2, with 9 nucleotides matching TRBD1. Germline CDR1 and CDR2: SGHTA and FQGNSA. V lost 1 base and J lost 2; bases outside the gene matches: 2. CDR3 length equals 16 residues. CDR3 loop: CASSLVTGGNTGELFF. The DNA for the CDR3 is TGTGCCAGCAGCTTAGTGACAGGGGGAAACACCGGGGAGCTGTTTTTT. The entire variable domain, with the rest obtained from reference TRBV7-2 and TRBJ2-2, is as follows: GAGVSQSPSNKVTEKGKDVELRCDPISGHTALYWYRQSLGQGLEFLIYFQGNSAPDKSGLPSDRFSAERTGGSVSTLTIQRTQQEDSAVYLCASSLVTGGNTGELFFGEGSRLTVL.

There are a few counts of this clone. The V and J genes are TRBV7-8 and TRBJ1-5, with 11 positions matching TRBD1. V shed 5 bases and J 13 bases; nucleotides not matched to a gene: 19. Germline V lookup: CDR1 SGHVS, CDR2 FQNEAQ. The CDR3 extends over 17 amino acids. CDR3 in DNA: TGTGCCAGCAGCCCCCGGGACAGGGGGTTAACAAGGGGTGGGCAGCATTTT. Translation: CASSPRDRGLTRGGQHF.

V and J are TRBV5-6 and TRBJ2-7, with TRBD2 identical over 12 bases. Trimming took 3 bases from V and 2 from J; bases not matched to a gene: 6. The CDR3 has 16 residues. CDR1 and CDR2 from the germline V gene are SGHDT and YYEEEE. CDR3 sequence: CASSSGLAGSPYEQYF. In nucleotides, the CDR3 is TGTGCCAGCAGCTCGGGACTAGCGGGCTCCCCCTACGAGCAGTACTTC.

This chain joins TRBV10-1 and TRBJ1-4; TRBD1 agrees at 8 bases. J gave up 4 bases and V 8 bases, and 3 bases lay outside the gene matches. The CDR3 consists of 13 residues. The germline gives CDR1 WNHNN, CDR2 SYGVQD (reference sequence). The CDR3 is CASGTGYNEKLFF. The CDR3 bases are TGCGCCAGCGGGACAGGCTATAATGAAAAACTGTTTTTT.

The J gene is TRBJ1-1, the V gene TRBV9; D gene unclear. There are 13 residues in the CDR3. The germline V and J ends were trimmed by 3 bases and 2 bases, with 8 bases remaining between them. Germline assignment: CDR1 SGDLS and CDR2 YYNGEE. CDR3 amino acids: CASSDTPNTEAFF. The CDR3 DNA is TGTGCCAGCAGCGATACACCTAACACTGAAGCTTTCTTT.

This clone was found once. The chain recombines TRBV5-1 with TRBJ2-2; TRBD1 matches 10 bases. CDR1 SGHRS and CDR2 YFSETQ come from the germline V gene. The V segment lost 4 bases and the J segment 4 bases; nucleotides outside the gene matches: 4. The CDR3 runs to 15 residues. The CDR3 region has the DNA TGCGCCAGCAGCCCGGACAGGGGGATCACCGGGGAGCTGTTTTTT. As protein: CASSPDRGITGELFF.

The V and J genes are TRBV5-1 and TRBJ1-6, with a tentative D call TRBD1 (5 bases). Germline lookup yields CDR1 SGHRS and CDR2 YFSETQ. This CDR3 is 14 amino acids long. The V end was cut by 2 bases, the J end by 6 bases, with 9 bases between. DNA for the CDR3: TGCGCCAGCAGCTTAATTCAGGGTAATTCACCCCTCCACTTT. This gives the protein CASSLIQGNSPLHF.

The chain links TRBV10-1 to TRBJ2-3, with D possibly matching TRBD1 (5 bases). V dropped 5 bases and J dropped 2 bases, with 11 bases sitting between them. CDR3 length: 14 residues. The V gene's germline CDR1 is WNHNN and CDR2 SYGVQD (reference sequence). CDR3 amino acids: CASSRTPDTDTQYF. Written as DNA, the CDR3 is TGCGCCAGCAGTCGGACACCTGACACAGATACGCAGTATTTT.

The DNA for the CDR3 is TGTGCCAGCAGCGTGACAGGTAATCAGCCCCAGCATTTT. This codes for CASSVTGNQPQHF. The rearrangement uses TRBV7-2 and TRBJ1-5; TRBD1 is a possible D gene (6 bases). The CDR3 has 13 amino acids. The germline CDR1 and CDR2 sequences are SGHTA and FQGNSA. The ends were cut back, 5 bases at V and 4 bases at J, with 9 bases in the middle.

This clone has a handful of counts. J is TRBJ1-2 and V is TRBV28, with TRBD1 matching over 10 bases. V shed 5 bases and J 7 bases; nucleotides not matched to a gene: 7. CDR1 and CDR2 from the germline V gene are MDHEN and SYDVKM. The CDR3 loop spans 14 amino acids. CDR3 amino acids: CASSVTGGVGGYTF. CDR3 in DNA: TGTGCCAGCAGTGTGACAGGGGGCGTAGGTGGCTACACCTTC.

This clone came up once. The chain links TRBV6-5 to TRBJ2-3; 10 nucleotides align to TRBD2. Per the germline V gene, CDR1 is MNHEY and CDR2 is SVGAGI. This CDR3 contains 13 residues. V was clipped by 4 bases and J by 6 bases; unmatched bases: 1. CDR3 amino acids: CASSLLAGDTQYF. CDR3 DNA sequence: TGTGCCAGCAGTTTACTAGCGGGGGATACGCAGTATTTT.

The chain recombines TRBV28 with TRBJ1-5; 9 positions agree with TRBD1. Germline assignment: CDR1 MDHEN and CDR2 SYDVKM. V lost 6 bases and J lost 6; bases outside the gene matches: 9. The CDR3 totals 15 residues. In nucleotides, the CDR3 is TGTGCCAGCAGCTCCGGACAGGGGCTAGGTCAGCCCCAGCATTTT. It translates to CASSSGQGLGQPQHF.

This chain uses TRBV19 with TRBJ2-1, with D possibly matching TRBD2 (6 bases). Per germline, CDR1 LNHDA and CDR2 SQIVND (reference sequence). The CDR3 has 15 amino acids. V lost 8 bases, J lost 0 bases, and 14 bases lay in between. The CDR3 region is CASSLAFSSYNEQFF. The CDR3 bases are TGTGCCAGTTCGCTAGCGTTCAGCTCCTACAATGAGCAGTTCTTC.

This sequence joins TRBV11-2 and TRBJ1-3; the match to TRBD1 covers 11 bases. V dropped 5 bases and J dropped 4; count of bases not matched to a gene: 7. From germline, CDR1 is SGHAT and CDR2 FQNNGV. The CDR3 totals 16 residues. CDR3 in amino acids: CASSPGQGASGNTIYF. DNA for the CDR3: TGTGCCAGCAGCCCCGGACAGGGGGCTTCAGGAAACACCATATATTTT.

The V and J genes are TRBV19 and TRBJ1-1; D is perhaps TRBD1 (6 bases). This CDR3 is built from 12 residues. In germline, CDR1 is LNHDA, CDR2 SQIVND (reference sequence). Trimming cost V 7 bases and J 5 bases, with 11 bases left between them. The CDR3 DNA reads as TGTGCCAGTAACCAGGGGCTAACTGAAGCTTTCTTT. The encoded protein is CASNQGLTEAFF.

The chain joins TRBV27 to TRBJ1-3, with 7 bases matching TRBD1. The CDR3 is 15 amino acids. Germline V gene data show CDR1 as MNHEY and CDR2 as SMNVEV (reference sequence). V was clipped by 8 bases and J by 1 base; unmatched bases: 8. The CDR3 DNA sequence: TGTGCCAGCCGGCGTACAGGGGTGTCTGGAAACACCATATATTTT. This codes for CASRRTGVSGNTIYF.

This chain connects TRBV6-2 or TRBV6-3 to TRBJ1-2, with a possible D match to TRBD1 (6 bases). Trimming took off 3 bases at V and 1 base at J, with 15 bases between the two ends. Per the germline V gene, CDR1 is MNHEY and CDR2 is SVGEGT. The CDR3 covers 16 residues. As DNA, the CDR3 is TGTGCCAGCAGTTATGTCACAGGGACTATTAACTATGGCTACACCTTC. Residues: CASSYVTGTINYGYTF.

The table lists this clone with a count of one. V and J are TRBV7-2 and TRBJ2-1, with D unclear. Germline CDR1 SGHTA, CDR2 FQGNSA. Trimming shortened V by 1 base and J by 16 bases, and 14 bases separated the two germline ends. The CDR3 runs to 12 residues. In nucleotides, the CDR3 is TGTGCCAGCAGCTTAGAGCTAAAACGGTCCTTCTTC. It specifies CASSLELKRSFF.

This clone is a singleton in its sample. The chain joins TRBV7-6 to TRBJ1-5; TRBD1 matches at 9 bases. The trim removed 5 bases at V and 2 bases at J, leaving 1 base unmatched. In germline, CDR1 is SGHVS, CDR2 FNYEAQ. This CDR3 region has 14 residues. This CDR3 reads CASSGDRGNQPQHF. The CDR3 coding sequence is TGTGCCAGCAGCGGGGACAGGGGCAATCAGCCCCAGCATTTT.

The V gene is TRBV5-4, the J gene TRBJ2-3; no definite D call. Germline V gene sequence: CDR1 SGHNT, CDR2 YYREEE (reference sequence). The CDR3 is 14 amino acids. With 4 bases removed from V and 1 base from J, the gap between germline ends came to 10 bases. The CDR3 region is CASSQPQGTDTQYF. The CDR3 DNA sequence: TGTGCCAGCAGCCAGCCTCAGGGCACAGATACGCAGTATTTT. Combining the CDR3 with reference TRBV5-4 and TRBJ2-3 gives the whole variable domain ETGVTQSPTHLIKTRGQQVTLRCSSQSGHNTVSWYQQALGQGPQFIFQYYREEENGRGNFPPRFSGLQFPNYSSELNVNALELDDSALYLCASSQPQGTDTQYFGPGTRLTVL.

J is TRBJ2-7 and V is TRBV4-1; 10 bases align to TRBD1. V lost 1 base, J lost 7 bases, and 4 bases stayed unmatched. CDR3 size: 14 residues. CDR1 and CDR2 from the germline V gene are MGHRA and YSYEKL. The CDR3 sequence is CASSQADRGQEQYF. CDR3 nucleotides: TGCGCCAGCAGCCAAGCTGACAGGGGGCAAGAGCAGTACTTC.

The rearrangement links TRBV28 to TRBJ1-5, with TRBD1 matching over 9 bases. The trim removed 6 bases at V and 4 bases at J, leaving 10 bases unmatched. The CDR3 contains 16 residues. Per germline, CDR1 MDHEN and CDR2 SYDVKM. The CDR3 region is CASRSGQGNRNQPQHF. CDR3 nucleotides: TGTGCCAGCAGGTCGGGACAGGGAAACAGGAATCAGCCCCAGCATTTT. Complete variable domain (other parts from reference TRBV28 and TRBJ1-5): DVKVTQSSRYLVKRTGEKVFLECVQDMDHENMFWYRQDPGLGLRLIYFSYDVKMKEKGDIPEGYSVSREKKERFSLILESASTNQTSMYLCASRSGQGNRNQPQHFGDGTRLSIL.